This T cell receptor beta chain was profiled in a study of radiotherapy plus CTLA-4 blockade in lung cancer. This clone was seen a few times. Its specificity is unknown. TCRdb keeps only in-frame clones here, not all; method: immunoSEQ multiplex PCR. The sample yields roughly 69,000 clones, about 72% seen once. Study-level results: The authors reported that early blood T cell clone dynamics, with interferon-beta, best predicted response.

Chemo-refractory metastatic non-small-cell lung cancer patients underwent focal radiation alongside CTLA-4 blockade with ipilimumab. The origin of this receptor is a human donor with non-small cell lung cancer whose response to radiotherapy plus ipilimumab could not be evaluated. Some clones in this sample may be carry-over from other donors' samples. Sequencing was performed on peripheral blood, taken from a patient treated with radiotherapy plus ipilimumab.

CDR3 nucleotide sequence: TGTGCCAGCAGTGAAGTCGGAGGAAACGAGCAGTACTTC. Encoded protein: CASSEVGGNEQYF. The chain combines TRBV25-1 with TRBJ2-7; possibly TRBD2 for D (5 bases). V lost 2 bases and J lost 5, with 10 bases in between. This CDR3 region has 13 residues. Germline-derived CDR1 and CDR2 are MGHDK and SYGVNS.